The TCR beta chain under discussion was sequenced for a study of blood T cell repertoires in COVID-19. Study-wide context: COVID-19 samples, acute and convalescent, were from the United States, Italy and Spain. The cDNA or gDNA used as material had been derived from T cells, B-cell-depleted T cells, or PBMCs.

CDR3 length: 14 residues. V dropped 4 bases and J dropped 1; count of bases not matched to a gene: 2. The V gene's germline CDR1 is SNHLY and CDR2 FYNNEI. As processed by the authors: Amplification from reference gene primers served as the basis for estimated nucleated cell counts. Sequencing was performed with immunoSEQ multiplex PCR; in TCRdb, only in-frame clones are kept and a portion is missing. That table furnishes V, J and clone size, whereas the DNA furnished D and trimming. The repertoire holds tens of thousands of clones, with about 80% as singletons. Only a few counts were recorded for this clone.

The sample was peripheral blood. This clonotype was obtained from a man older than 75 with acute or convalescent COVID-19. The chain recombines TRBV2 with TRBJ1-1, with TRBD1 identical over 8 bases. CDR3 sequence reads: CASSGDRRNTEAFF. Written as DNA, the CDR3 is TGTGCCAGCAGTGGGGACAGGCGGAACACTGAAGCTTTCTTT.